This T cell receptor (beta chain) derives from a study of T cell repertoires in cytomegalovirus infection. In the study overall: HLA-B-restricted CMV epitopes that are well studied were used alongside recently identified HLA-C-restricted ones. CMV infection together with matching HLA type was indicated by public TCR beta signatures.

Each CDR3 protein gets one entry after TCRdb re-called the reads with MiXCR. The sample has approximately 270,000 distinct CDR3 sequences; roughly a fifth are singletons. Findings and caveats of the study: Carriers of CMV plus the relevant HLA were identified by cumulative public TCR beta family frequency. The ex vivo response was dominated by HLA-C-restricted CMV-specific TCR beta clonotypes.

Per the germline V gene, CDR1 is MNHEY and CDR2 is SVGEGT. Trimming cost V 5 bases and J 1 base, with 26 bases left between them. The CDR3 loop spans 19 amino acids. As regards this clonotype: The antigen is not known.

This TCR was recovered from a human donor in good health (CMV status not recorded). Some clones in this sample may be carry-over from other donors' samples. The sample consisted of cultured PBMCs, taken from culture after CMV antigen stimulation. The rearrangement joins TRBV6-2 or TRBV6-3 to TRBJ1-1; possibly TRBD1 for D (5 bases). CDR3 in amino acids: CASSRDREGRTFKNTEAFF. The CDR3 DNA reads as TGTGCCAGCAGTCGGGACCGTGAGGGACGCACTTTCAAGAACACTGAAGCTTTCTTT.